This T cell receptor (beta chain) was captured by sequencing in a study of shared clonotypes between healthy human individuals. Assay runs were performed at deep level. Original data processing: Quality scores were absent from the junction-only immunoSEQ sequences, so filtering differed. The repertoire was sequenced with immunoSEQ multiplex PCR; TCRdb's copy has only in-frame clones and lacks some. V and J calls and clone size are given by that table; D and trimming were obtained from the DNA. The table records 2 million to 2.5 million clones, 80% to 95% of them present only once. Whole-study findings and limits: Richness estimates generally favored naive over memory subsets.

Those who donated were healthy HIV-negative adults, with no recent acute infections or vaccinations reported. Trimming removed 1 base from V and 7 bases from J; junction bases left unmatched: 8. CDR1 is MDHEN and CDR2 is SYDVKM in the germline V gene. The CDR3 consists of 15 residues. A word on this clone: Its specificity is not known.

This chain connects TRBV28 to TRBJ2-7; 9 bases fit TRBD2. Material for sequencing was naive CD4+ T cells from PBMCs. Subset specified: CD45RA+ positively selected. This clonotype was obtained from a man between 18 and 35 years old in good health. Some clones in this sample may be carry-over from other donors' samples. The CDR3: CASSLSGSGGWEQYF. CDR3 nucleotide sequence: TGTGCCAGCAGTTTATCGGGTAGCGGGGGTTGGGAGCAGTACTTC.